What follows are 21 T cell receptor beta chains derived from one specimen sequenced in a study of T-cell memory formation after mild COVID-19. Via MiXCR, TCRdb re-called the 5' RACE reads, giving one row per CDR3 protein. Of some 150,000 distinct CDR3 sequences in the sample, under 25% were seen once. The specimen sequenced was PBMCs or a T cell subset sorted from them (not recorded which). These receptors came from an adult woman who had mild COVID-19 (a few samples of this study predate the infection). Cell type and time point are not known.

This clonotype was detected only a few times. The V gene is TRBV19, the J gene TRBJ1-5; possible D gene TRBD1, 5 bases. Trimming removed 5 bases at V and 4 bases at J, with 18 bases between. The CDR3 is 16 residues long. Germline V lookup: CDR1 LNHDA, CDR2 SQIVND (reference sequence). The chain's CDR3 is CASSPRGGVSNQPQHF. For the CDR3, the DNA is TGTGCCAGTAGTCCCCGGGGAGGGGTATCAAATCAGCCCCAGCATTTT.

DNA of the CDR3: TGTGCCAGCAGCTTAGAACAGGAGGGGGCTGAAGCTTTCTTT. Protein product: CASSLEQEGAEAFF. This rearrangement joins TRBV7-9 to TRBJ1-1, with D perhaps matching TRBD1 (6 bases). The CDR3 runs to 14 residues. With 1 base removed from V and 6 bases from J, the gap between germline ends came to 12 bases. Germline V CDR1 and CDR2: SEHNR, FQNEAQ (reference sequence).

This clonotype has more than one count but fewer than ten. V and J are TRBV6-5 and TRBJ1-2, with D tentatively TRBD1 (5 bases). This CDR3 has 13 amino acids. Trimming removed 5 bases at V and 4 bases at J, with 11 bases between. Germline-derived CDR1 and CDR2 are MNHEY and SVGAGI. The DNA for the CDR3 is TGTGCCAGCAGTGATCAGGGAATCTATGGCTACACCTTC. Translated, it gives CASSDQGIYGYTF.

CDR3 nucleotides: TGTGCCAGCAGTTTGGCGGGACTCGATAACTATGGCTACACCTTC. It encodes CASSLAGLDNYGYTF. This chain connects TRBV12-3 or TRBV12-4 to TRBJ1-2; D possibly corresponds to TRBD1 (5 bases). Trimming left V 3 bases short and J 1 base short, with 12 bases between. This CDR3 is 15 amino acids long.

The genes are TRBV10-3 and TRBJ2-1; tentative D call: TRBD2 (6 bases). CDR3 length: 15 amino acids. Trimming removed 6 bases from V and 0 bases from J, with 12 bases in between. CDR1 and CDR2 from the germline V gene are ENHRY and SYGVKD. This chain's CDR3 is CAIRPSESSYNEQFF. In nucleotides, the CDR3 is TGTGCCATCAGACCTAGCGAGAGCTCCTACAATGAGCAGTTCTTC.

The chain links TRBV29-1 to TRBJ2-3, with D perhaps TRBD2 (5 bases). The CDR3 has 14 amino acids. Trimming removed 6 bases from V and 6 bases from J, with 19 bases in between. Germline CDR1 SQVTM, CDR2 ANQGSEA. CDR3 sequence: CSVLLGSSGDTQYF. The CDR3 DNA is TGCAGCGTCCTCTTAGGGAGTTCAGGCGATACGCAGTATTTT.

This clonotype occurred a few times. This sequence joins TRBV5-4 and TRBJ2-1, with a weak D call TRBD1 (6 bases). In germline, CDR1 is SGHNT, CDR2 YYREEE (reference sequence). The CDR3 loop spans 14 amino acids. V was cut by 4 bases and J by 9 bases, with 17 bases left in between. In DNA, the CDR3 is TGTGCCAGCAGCGGGCCTCTACAGGGTGGTGAGCAGTTCTTC. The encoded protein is CASSGPLQGGEQFF.

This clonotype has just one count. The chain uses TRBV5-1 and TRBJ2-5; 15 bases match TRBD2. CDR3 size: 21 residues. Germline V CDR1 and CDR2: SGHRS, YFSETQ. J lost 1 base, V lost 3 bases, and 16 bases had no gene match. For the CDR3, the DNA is TGCGCCAGCAGCTCCGGACTAGCGGGGGGGCAGGGTAGGAGGTCCCAAGAGACCCAGTACTTC. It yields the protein CASSSGLAGGQGRRSQETQYF.

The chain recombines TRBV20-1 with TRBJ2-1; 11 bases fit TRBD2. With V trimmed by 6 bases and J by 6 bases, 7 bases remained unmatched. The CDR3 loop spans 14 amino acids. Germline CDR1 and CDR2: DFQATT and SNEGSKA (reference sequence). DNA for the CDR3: TGCAGTGCCTTAGCGGGGGGGACGGGCAATGAGCAGTTCTTC. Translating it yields CSALAGGTGNEQFF.

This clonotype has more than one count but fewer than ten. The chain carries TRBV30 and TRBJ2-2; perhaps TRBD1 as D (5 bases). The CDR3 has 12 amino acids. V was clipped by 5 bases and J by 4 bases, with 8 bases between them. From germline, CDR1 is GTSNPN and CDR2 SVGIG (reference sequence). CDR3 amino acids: CAWQGGTGELFF. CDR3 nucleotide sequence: TGTGCCTGGCAGGGTGGCACCGGGGAGCTGTTTTTT.

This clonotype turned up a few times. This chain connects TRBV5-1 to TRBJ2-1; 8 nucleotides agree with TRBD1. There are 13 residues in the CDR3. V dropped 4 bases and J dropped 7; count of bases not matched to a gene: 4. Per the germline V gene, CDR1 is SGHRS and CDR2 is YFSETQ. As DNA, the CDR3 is TGCGCCAGCAGCCTCCGACAGGGGAATGAGCAGTTCTTC. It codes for CASSLRQGNEQFF.

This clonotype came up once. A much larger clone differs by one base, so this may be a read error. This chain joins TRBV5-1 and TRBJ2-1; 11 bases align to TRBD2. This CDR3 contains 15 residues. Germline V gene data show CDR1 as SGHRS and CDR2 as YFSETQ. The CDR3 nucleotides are TGCGCCAGCAGCTTGGCACTAGCGGGAGTCGGAGAGCAGGTCTTC. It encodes CASSLALAGVGEQVF.

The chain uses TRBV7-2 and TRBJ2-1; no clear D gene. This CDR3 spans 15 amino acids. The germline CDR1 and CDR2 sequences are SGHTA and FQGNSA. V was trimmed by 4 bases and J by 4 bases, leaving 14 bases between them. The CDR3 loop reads CASSSSTMDYNEQFF. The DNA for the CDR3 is TGTGCCAGCAGCTCCTCGACGATGGATTACAATGAGCAGTTCTTC.

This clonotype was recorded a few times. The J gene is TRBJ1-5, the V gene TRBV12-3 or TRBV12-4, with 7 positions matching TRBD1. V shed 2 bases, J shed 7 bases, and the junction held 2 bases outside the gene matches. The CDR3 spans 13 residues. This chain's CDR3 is CASSLQGVQPQHF. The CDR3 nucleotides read TGTGCCAGCAGTTTACAGGGGGTCCAGCCCCAGCATTTT.

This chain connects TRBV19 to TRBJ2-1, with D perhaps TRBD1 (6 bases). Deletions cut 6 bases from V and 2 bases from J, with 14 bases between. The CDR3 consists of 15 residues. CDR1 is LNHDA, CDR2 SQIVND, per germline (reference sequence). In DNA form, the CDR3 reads TGTGCCAGTAGCTTGGACAGAGGAGCCTACAATGAGCAGTTCTTC. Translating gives CASSLDRGAYNEQFF.

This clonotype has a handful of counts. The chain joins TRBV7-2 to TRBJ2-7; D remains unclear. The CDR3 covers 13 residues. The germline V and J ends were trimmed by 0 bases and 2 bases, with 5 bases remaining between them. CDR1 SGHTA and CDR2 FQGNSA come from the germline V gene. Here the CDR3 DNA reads TGTGCCAGCAGCTTAGCCTTCACCTACGAGCAGTACTTC. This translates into CASSLAFTYEQYF. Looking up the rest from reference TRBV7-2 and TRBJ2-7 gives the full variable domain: GAGVSQSPSNKVTEKGKDVELRCDPISGHTALYWYRQSLGQGLEFLIYFQGNSAPDKSGLPSDRFSAERTGGSVSTLTIQRTQQEDSAVYLCASSLAFTYEQYFGPGTRLTVT.

Here the CDR3 reads CASSRMGGEQFF. Written as DNA, the CDR3 is TGTGCCAGCAGCCGGATGGGGGGTGAGCAGTTCTTC. J is TRBJ2-1 and V is TRBV7-3, with D perhaps TRBD2 (6 bases). In germline, CDR1 is SGHTA, CDR2 FQGTGA. Trimming cost V 5 bases and J 9 bases, with 11 bases left between them. This CDR3 is 12 amino acids long.

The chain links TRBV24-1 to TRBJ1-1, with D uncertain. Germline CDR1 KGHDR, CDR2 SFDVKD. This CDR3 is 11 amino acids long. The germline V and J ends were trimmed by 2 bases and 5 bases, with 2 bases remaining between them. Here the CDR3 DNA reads TGTGCCACCAGTGATTGGACTGAAGCTTTCTTT. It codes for CATSDWTEAFF.

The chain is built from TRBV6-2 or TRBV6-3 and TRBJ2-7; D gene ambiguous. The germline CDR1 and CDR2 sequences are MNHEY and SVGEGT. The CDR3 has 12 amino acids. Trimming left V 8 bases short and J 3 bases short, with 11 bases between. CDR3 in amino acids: CASSQGVYEQYF. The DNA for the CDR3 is TGTGCCAGCTCCCAAGGTGTCTACGAGCAGTACTTC.

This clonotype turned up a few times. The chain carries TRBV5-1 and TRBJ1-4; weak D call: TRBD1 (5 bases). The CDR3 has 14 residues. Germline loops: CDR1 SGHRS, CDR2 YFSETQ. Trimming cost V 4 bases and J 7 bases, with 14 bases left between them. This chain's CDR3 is CASSVRGDGEKLFF. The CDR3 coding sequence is TGCGCCAGCAGCGTGCGGGGGGACGGTGAAAAACTGTTTTTT. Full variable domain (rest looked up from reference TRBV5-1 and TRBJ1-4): KAGVTQTPRYLIKTRGQQVTLSCSPISGHRSVSWYQQTPGQGLQFLFEYFSETQRNKGNFPGRFSGRQFSNSRSEMNVSTLELGDSALYLCASSVRGDGEKLFFGSGTQLSVL.

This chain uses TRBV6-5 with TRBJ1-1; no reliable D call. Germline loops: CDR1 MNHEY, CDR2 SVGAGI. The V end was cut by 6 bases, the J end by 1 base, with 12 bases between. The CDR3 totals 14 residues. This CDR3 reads CASRVNQANTEAFF. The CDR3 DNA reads TGTGCCAGCAGAGTAAATCAGGCGAACACTGAAGCTTTCTTT.